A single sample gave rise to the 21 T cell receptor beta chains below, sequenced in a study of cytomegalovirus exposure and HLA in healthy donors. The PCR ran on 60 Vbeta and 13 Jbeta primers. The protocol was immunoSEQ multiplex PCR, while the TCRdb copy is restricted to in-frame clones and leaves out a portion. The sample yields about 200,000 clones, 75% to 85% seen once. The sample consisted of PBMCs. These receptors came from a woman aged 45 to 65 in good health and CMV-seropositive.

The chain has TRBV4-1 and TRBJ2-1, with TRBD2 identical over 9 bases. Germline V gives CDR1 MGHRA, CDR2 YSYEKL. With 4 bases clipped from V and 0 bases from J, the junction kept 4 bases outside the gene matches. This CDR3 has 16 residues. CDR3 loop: CASSPLAGSSYNEQFF. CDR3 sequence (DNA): TGCGCCAGCAGCCCGCTAGCGGGAAGCTCCTACAATGAGCAGTTCTTC.

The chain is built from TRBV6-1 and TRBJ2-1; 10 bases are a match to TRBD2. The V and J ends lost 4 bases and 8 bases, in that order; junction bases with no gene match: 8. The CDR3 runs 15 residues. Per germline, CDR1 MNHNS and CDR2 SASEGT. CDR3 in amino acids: CASSGTSGGRDEQFF. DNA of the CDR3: TGTGCCAGCAGTGGGACTAGCGGAGGGAGGGATGAGCAGTTCTTC.

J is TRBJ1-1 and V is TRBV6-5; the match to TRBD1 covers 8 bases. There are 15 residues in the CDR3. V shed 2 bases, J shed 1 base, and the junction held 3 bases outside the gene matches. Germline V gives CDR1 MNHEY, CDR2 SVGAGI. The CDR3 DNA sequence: TGTGCCAGCAGTTACCTCCAGGGGGCGAACACTGAAGCTTTCTTT. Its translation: CASSYLQGANTEAFF.

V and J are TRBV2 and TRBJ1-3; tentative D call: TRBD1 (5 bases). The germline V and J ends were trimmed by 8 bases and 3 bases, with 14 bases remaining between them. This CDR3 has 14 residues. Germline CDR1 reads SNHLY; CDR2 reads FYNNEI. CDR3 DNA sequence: TGTGCCAGCCAATCAGGGAATTATGGAAACACCATATATTTT. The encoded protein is CASQSGNYGNTIYF.

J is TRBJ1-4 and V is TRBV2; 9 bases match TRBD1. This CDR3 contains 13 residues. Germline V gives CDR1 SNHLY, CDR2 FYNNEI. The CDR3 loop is CAIPGQGNEKLFF. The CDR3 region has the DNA TGTGCAATCCCTGGACAGGGGAATGAAAAACTGTTTTTT.

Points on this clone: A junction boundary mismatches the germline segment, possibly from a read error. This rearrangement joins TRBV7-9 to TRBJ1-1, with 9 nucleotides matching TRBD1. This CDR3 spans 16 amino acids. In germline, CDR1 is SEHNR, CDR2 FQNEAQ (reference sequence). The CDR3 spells CSSSLGQGNMNTEAFF. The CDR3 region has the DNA TGTTCCAGCAGCTTGGGACAGGGCAACATGAACACTGAAGCTTTCTTT.

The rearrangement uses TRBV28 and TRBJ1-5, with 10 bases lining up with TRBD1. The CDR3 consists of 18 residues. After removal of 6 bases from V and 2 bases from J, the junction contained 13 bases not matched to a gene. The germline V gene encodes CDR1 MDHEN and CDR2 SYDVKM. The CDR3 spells CASSQPGTGVWGNQPQHF. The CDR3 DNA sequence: TGTGCCAGCAGCCAGCCCGGGACAGGGGTCTGGGGCAATCAGCCCCAGCATTTT.

In DNA, the CDR3 is TGTGCCAGCAGCGCCGGGACAGGCCTCTCCTACGAGCAGTACTTC. Residues: CASSAGTGLSYEQYF. The chain has TRBV9 and TRBJ2-7; TRBD1 aligns across 8 bases. Germline lookup yields CDR1 SGDLS and CDR2 YYNGEE. The CDR3 contains 15 residues. The junction had 5 bases not matched to a gene; V was cut back by 3 bases and J by 0 bases.

The DNA for the CDR3 is TGTGCCAGCAGTATTCCGGGACAGGGGGCTGGGGCCAACGTCCTGACTTTC. It is translated as CASSIPGQGAGANVLTF. The chain is built from TRBV28 and TRBJ2-6; 11 bases map to TRBD1. This CDR3 has 17 residues. The V and J ends lost 5 bases and 2 bases, in that order; junction bases with no gene match: 5. CDR1 MDHEN and CDR2 SYDVKM come from the germline V gene. Variable domain in full (rest from reference TRBV28 and TRBJ2-6): DVKVTQSSRYLVKRTGEKVFLECVQDMDHENMFWYRQDPGLGLRLIYFSYDVKMKEKGDIPEGYSVSREKKERFSLILESASTNQTSMYLCASSIPGQGAGANVLTFGAGSRLTVL.

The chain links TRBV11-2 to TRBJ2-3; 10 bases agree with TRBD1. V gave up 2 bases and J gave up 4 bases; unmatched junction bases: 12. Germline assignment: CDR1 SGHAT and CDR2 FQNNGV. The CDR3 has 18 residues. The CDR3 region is CASSLFGQGQGIADTQYF. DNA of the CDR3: TGTGCCAGCAGCTTATTCGGGCAGGGACAGGGGATAGCAGATACGCAGTATTTT.

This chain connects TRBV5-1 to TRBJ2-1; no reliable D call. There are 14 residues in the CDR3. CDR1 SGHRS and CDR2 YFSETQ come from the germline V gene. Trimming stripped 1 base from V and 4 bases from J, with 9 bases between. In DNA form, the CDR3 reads TGCGCCAGCAGCTTGAGCTGGGCTTACAATGAGCAGTTCTTC. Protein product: CASSLSWAYNEQFF.

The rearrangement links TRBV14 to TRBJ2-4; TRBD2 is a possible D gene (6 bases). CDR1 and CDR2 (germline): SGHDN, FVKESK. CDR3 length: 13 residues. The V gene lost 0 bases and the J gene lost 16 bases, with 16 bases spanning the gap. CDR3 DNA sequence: TGTGCCAGCAGCCAAGATAGGGGCCTAGCGAAATACTTC. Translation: CASSQDRGLAKYF.

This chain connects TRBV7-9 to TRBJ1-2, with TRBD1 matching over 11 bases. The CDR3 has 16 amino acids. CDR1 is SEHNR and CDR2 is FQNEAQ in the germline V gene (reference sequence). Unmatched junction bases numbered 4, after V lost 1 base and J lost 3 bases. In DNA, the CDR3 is TGTGCCAGCAGCTTAGTTGGGGACAGGGGGTACTATGGCTACACCTTC. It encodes CASSLVGDRGYYGYTF.

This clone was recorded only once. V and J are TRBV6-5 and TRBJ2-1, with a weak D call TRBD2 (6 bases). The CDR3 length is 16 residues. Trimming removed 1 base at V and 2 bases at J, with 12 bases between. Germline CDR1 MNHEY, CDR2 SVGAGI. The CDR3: CASSYYGTSPYNEQFF. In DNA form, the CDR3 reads TGTGCCAGCAGTTACTACGGGACTTCCCCCTACAATGAGCAGTTCTTC.

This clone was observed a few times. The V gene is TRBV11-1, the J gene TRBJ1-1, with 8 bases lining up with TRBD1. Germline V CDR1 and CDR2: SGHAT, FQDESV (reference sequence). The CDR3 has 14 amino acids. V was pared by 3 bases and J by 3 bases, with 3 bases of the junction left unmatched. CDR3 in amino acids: CASSLDRADTEAFF. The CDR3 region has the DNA TGTGCCAGCAGCTTGGACAGGGCGGACACTGAAGCTTTCTTT.

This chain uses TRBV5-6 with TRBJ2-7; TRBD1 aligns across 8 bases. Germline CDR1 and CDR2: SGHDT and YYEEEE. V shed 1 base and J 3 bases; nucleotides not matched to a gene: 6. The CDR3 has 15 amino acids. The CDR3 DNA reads TGTGCCAGCAGCTTGTTGGGACAGGTGATCTACGAGCAGTACTTC. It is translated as CASSLLGQVIYEQYF.

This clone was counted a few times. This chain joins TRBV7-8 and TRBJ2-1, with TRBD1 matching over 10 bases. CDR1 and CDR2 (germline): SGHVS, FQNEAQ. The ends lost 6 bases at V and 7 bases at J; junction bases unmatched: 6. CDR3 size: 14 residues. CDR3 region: CASRSRDRGNEQFF. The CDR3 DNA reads TGTGCCAGCAGGAGCCGGGACAGGGGTAATGAGCAGTTCTTC. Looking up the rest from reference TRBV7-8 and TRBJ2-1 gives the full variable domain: GAGVSQSPRYKVAKRGQDVALRCDPISGHVSLFWYQQALGQGPEFLTYFQNEAQLDKSGLPSDRFFAERPEGSVSTLKIQRTQQEDSAVYLCASRSRDRGNEQFFGPGTRLTVL.

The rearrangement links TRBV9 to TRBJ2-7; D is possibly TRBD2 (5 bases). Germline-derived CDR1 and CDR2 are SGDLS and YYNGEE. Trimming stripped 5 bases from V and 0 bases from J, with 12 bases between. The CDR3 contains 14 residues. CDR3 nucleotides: TGTGCCAGCAGTGCCTCCGGGAACTCCTACGAGCAGTACTTC. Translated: CASSASGNSYEQYF. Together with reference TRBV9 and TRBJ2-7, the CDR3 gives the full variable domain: DSGVTQTPKHLITATGQRVTLRCSPRSGDLSVYWYQQSLDQGLQFLIQYYNGEERAKGNILERFSAQQFPDLHSELNLSSLELGDSALYFCASSASGNSYEQYFGPGTRLTVT.

The CDR3 bases are TGCGCCAGCAGCTCTGAAGGACAGGGTAGCACAGATACGCAGTATTTT. This codes for CASSSEGQGSTDTQYF. The rearrangement links TRBV5-1 to TRBJ2-3, with 8 bases lining up with TRBD1. The germline CDR1 and CDR2 sequences are SGHRS and YFSETQ. The ends lost 3 bases at V and 0 bases at J; junction bases unmatched: 6. This CDR3 has 16 residues. The full variable domain, with the rest looked up from reference TRBV5-1 and TRBJ2-3, is KAGVTQTPRYLIKTRGQQVTLSCSPISGHRSVSWYQQTPGQGLQFLFEYFSETQRNKGNFPGRFSGRQFSNSRSEMNVSTLELGDSALYLCASSSEGQGSTDTQYFGPGTRLTVL.

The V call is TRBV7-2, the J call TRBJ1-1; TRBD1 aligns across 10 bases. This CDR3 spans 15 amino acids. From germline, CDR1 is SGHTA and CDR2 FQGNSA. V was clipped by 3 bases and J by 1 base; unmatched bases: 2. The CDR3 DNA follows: TGTGCCAGCAGCTTCCGGGACAGGGGGAACACTGAAGCTTTCTTT. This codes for CASSFRDRGNTEAFF.

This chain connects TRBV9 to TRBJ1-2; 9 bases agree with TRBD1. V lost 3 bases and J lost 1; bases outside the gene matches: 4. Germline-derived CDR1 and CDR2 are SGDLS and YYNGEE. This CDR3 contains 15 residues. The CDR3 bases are TGTGCCAGCAGCGGTGGACAGGGGATTAACTATGGCTACACCTTC. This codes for CASSGGQGINYGYTF.